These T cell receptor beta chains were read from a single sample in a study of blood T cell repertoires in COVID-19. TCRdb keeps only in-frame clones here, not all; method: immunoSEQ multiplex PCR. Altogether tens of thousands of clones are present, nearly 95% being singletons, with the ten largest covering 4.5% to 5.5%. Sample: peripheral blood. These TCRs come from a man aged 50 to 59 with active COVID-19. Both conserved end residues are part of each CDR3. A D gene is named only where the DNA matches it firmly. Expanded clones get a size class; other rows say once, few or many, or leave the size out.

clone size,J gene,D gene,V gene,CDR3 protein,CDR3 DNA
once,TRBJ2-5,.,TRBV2,CASSRLATETQYF,TGTGCCAGCAGTCGCCTAGCTACAGAGACCCAGTACTTC
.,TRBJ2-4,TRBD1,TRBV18,CASSGQGGIQYF,TGTGCCAGCTCAGGACAGGGGGGCATTCAGTACTTC
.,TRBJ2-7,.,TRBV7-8,CASSEGGGEQYF,TGTGCCAGCAGCGAAGGGGGTGGAGAGCAGTACTTC
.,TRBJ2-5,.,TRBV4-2,CASSQDYLSQETQYF,TGTGCCAGCAGCCAGGACTATTTGAGCCAAGAGACCCAGTACTTC
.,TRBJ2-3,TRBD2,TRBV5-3,CARSLGLAGERQYF,TGTGCCAGAAGCCTGGGACTAGCGGGAGAACGGCAGTATTTT
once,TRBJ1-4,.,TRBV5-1,CASSKGQNPATNEKLFF,TGCGCCAGCAGCAAAGGACAGAATCCCGCAACTAATGAAAAACTGTTTTTT
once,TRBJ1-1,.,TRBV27,CASAPTGSPMNTEAFF,TGTGCCAGTGCCCCCACAGGGTCCCCCATGAACACTGAAGCTTTCTTT
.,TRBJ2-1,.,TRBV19,CASSILPQRRSSYNEQFF,TGTGCCAGTAGTATCCTCCCTCAGAGGCGGAGCTCCTACAATGAGCAGTTCTTC
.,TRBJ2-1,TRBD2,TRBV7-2,CASRRLAGGPKNEQFF,TGTGCCAGCAGGAGATTAGCGGGGGGGCCGAAAAATGAGCAGTTCTTC
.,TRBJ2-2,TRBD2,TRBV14,CASSQAGLVFTGELFF,TGTGCCAGCAGCCAAGCCGGACTAGTCTTCACCGGGGAGCTGTTTTTT
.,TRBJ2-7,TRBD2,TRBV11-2,CASQASGRSRGGGGQYF,TGTGCCAGCCAGGCTAGCGGGAGATCTCGAGGAGGGGGCGGGCAGTACTTC
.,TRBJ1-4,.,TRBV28,CASKRSQGRIEKLFF,TGTGCCAGCAAAAGGTCCCAGGGAAGAATAGAAAAACTGTTTTTT
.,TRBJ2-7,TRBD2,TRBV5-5,CASSSGLAQSYEQYF,TGTGCCAGCAGCTCTGGACTAGCTCAATCCTACGAGCAGTACTTC
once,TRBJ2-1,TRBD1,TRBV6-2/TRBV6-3,CASSDRGRDEQFF,TGTGCCAGCAGCGACAGGGGGCGCGATGAGCAGTTCTTC
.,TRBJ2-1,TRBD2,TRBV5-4,CASSLASGGSSYNEQFF,TGTGCCAGCAGCTTGGCTAGCGGGGGAAGCTCCTACAATGAGCAGTTCTTC
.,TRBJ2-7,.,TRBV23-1,CASSQQREFEQYF,TGCGCCAGCAGTCAACAAAGGGAGTTCGAGCAGTACTTC
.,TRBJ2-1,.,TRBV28,CASSQPQDSREQFF,TGTGCCAGCAGCCAACCCCAGGACAGCCGGGAGCAGTTCTTC
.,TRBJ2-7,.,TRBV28,CASSGKTVYEQYF,TGTGCCAGCAGTGGTAAGACAGTTTACGAGCAGTACTTC
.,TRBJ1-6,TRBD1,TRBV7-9,CASSGQGNSPLHF,TGTGCCAGCAGCGGACAGGGTAATTCACCCCTCCACTTT
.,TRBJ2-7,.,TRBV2,CASRPGSYEQYF,TGTGCCAGCAGGCCAGGCTCCTACGAGCAGTACTTC
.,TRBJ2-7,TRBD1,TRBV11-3,CASSLRGTAEQYF,TGTGCCAGCAGCTTAAGGGGGACAGCCGAGCAGTACTTC
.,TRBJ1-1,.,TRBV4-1,CASSQVAMNTEAFF,TGCGCCAGCAGCCAAGTAGCCATGAACACTGAAGCTTTCTTT
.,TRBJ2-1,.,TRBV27,CASSFWGPYNEQFF,TGTGCCAGCAGTTTTTGGGGGCCATACAATGAGCAGTTCTTC
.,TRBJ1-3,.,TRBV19,CASRRLGNTIYF,TGTGCCAGTAGGAGACTTGGAAACACCATATATTTT
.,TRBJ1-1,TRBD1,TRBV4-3,CASSLATGQLNTEAFF,TGCGCCAGCAGCCTAGCGACGGGACAGCTGAACACTGAAGCTTTCTTT
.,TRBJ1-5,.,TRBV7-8,CASSINSGDSHQPQHF,TGTGCCAGCAGCATCAACTCAGGGGATAGTCATCAGCCCCAGCATTTT
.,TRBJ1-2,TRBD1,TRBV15,CATSRGTGAPYGYTF,TGTGCCACCAGCAGAGGTACAGGGGCCCCATATGGCTACACCTTC
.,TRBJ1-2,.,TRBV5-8,CASSSAGGLYNYGYTF,TGTGCCAGCAGCTCAGCGGGGGGCCTATATAACTATGGCTACACCTTC
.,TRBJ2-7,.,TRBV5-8,CASSLRKSRGSSYEQYF,TGTGCCAGCAGCTTGAGGAAAAGCCGGGGGAGCTCCTACGAGCAGTACTTC
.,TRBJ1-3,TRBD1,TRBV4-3,CASSQATGGGGNTIYF,TGCGCCAGCAGCCAAGCGACAGGGGGCGGTGGAAACACCATATATTTT
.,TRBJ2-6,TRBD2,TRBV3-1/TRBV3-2,CASSLKVAGFHSGANVLTF,TGTGCCAGCAGCCTAAAGGTAGCGGGGTTCCACTCTGGGGCCAACGTCCTGACTTTC
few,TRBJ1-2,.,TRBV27,CASRMSGIYGYTF,TGTGCCAGCCGGATGTCGGGGATCTATGGCTACACCTTC
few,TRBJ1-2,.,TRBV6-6,CASMEGNYGYTF,TGTGCCAGCATGGAGGGTAACTATGGCTACACCTTC
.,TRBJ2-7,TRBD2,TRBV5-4,CASSPGGIAGSYEQYF,TGTGCCAGCAGCCCGGGGGGGATAGCGGGCTCCTACGAGCAGTACTTC
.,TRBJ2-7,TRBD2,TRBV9,CASSASGGMWDEQYF,TGTGCCAGCAGCGCTAGCGGGGGAATGTGGGACGAGCAGTACTTC
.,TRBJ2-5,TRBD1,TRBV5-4,CASSFEPGGTETQYF,TGTGCCAGCAGCTTCGAACCAGGGGGCACAGAGACCCAGTACTTC
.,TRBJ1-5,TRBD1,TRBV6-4,CASSATGTQPQHF,TGTGCCAGCAGCGCGACAGGGACTCAGCCCCAGCATTTT
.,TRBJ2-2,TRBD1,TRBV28,CASSLRQGGITGELFF,TGTGCCAGCAGTCTACGACAGGGGGGGATCACCGGGGAGCTGTTTTTT
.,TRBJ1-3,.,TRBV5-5,CASSRYGVPGNTIYF,TGTGCCAGCAGCCGATACGGGGTTCCTGGAAACACCATATATTTT
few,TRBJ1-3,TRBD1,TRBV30,CAWSAGTDSGNTIYF,TGTGCCTGGAGTGCCGGGACAGACTCTGGAAACACCATATATTTT
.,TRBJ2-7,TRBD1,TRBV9,CASSVGTGEYEQYF,TGTGCCAGCAGCGTAGGAACAGGGGAATACGAGCAGTACTTC
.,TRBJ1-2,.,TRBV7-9,CASSLVGYYGYTF,TGTGCCAGCAGCTTAGTGGGCTACTATGGCTACACCTTC
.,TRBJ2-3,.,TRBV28,CASAFSTDTQYF,TGTGCCAGCGCGTTCAGCACAGATACGCAGTATTTT
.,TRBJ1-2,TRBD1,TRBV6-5,CATRTGGFYGYTF,TGTGCCACCCGCACAGGGGGCTTCTATGGCTACACCTTC
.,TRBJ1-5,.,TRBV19,CASSPRSQGDQPQHF,TGTGCCAGTAGTCCACGTAGTCAGGGCGATCAGCCCCAGCATTTT
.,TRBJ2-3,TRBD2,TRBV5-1,CASSLARGGNTQYF,TGCGCCAGCAGCTTGGCGCGGGGGGGTAATACGCAGTATTTT
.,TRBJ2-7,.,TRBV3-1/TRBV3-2,CASSQGGIPTYEQYF,TGTGCCAGCAGCCAAGGAGGGATACCGACCTACGAGCAGTACTTC
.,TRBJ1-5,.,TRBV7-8,CASRGMGNQPQHF,TGTGCCAGTCGCGGGATGGGCAATCAGCCCCAGCATTTT
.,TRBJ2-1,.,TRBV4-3,CASSQDYEGGWYNEQFF,TGCGCCAGCAGCCAAGATTACGAGGGGGGGTGGTACAATGAGCAGTTCTTC
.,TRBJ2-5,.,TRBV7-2,CASSLDLGETQYF,TGTGCCAGCAGCTTAGACCTCGGAGAGACCCAGTACTTC
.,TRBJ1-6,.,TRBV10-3,CAIRGGDRTNSPLHF,TGTGCCATCAGAGGAGGGGACCGAACAAATTCACCCCTCCACTTT
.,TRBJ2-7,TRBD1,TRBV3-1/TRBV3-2,CASSQGGTGGIEQYF,TGTGCCAGCAGCCAAGGGGGGACAGGGGGGATCGAGCAGTACTTC
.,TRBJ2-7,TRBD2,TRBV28,CASSATGLALSYEQYF,TGTGCCAGCAGCGCAACAGGACTAGCGCTCTCCTACGAGCAGTACTTC
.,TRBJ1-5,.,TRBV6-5,CASSLRARGQPQHF,TGTGCCAGCAGTTTGAGGGCGCGGGGGCAGCCCCAGCATTTT
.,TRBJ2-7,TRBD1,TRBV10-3,CAIQGAGEQYF,TGTGCCATCCAGGGGGCAGGGGAGCAGTACTTC
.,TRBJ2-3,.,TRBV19,CASNLAGTDTQYF,TGTGCCAGTAATCTAGCTGGCACAGATACGCAGTATTTT
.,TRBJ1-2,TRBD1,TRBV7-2,CASSSPQGNYGYTF,TGTGCCAGCAGCTCCCCACAGGGGAACTATGGCTACACCTTC
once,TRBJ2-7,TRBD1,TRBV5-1,CASSLVEGQGSEQYF,TGCGCCAGCAGCTTGGTGGAGGGACAGGGTAGCGAGCAGTACTTC
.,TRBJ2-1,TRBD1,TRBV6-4,CASSEGQFTRSYNEQFF,TGTGCCAGCAGTGAGGGACAGTTTACCCGCTCCTACAATGAGCAGTTCTTC